What follows are 26 T cell receptor beta chains derived from one specimen sequenced in a study of T cell responses to AZD1222 COVID-19 vaccine. Sequenced by immunoSEQ multiplex PCR; TCRdb stores in-frame clones only, minus some. The sample has roughly 120,000 clones; about 87% are singletons. The material was peripheral blood, obtained on day 0 of AZD1222 vaccination. These receptors all stem from an adult in good health.

This chain joins TRBV27 and TRBJ1-5; D is possibly TRBD1 (5 bases). The CDR3 consists of 15 residues. V lost 5 bases and J lost 1, with 12 bases in between. Germline V gene lookup returns CDR1 MNHEY and CDR2 SMNVEV (reference sequence). The CDR3 is CASSSRGGSNQPQHF. CDR3 sequence (DNA): TGTGCCAGCAGTAGCCGGGGGGGAAGCAATCAGCCCCAGCATTTT.

The chain joins TRBV19 to TRBJ1-3, with 12 positions matching TRBD1. Germline assignment: CDR1 LNHDA and CDR2 SQIVND (reference sequence). The CDR3 extends over 19 amino acids. The trim removed 5 bases at V and 6 bases at J, leaving 17 bases unmatched. The DNA for the CDR3 is TGTGCCAGTAGTCTCCGGGACAGGGGGCGCAGACACGACGTAAACACCATATATTTT. Its protein product is CASSLRDRGRRHDVNTIYF.

The genes are TRBV5-1 and TRBJ2-2; 9 bases map to TRBD1. This CDR3 comprises 15 residues. J was trimmed by 4 bases and V by 4 bases; bases with no gene match: 5. The germline V gene encodes CDR1 SGHRS and CDR2 YFSETQ. The CDR3 region has the DNA TGCGCCAGCAGCCTAGGGACAGGGAGCACCGGGGAGCTGTTTTTT. Protein: CASSLGTGSTGELFF.

The V and J genes are TRBV9 and TRBJ1-2; D is unresolved. Trimming cost V 0 bases and J 5 bases, with 11 bases left between them. The CDR3 is made up of 14 amino acids. Looked up from germline, CDR1 is SGDLS and CDR2 is YYNGEE. CDR3 region: CASSVGGGGYGYTF. The DNA for the CDR3 is TGTGCCAGCAGCGTAGGGGGTGGTGGGTATGGCTACACCTTC.

The chain is built from TRBV9 and TRBJ1-4; D is unclear. The V end lost 1 base, the J end lost 4 bases, and 20 bases lay between the germline ends. The CDR3 has 18 amino acids. The germline V gene has CDR1 SGDLS and CDR2 YYNGEE. CDR3 coding DNA: TGTGCCAGCAGCGTAAGCCAGGCCATACTTGGAGGTAATGAAAAACTGTTTTTT. It codes for CASSVSQAILGGNEKLFF.

V gene TRBV6-2 or TRBV6-3 combines with J gene TRBJ2-6, with 9 bases aligning to TRBD1. Germline V CDR1 and CDR2: MNHEY, SVGEGT. Losses at the gene ends were 5 bases for V and 2 bases for J; bases not matched to a gene: 7. This CDR3 contains 17 residues. This chain's CDR3 is CASSKQGAFAGANVLTF. The CDR3 region has the DNA TGTGCCAGCAGTAAACAGGGGGCGTTTGCTGGGGCCAACGTCCTGACTTTC.

The chain is built from TRBV13 and TRBJ2-7; 11 positions match TRBD2. The trim removed 2 bases at V and 1 base at J, leaving 4 bases unmatched. The CDR3 extends over 16 amino acids. Germline V CDR1 and CDR2: PRHDT, FYEKMQ (reference sequence). This CDR3 reads CASSLSRLAGSYEQYF. CDR3 bases: TGTGCCAGCAGCTTATCCCGACTAGCGGGGTCCTACGAGCAGTACTTC.

The CDR3 bases are TGTGCCAGCTCACTGGGGGGAGGCACAGATACGCAGTATTTT. Its protein product is CASSLGGGTDTQYF. The chain employs TRBV18 and TRBJ2-3; the D gene is possibly TRBD2 (6 bases). CDR1 and CDR2 (germline): KGHSH, LQKENI. Trimming cost V 4 bases and J 1 base, with 9 bases left between them. CDR3 length: 14 residues.

This chain uses TRBV4-2 with TRBJ1-6, with D possibly matching TRBD1 (6 bases). The germline V gene has CDR1 LGHNA and CDR2 YNFKEQ. This CDR3 has 14 residues. Trimming took 0 bases from V and 9 from J, leaving 9 bases between them. The CDR3 protein is CASSQDTGFSPLHF. In DNA form, the CDR3 reads TGTGCCAGCAGCCAAGATACAGGGTTTTCACCCCTCCACTTT.

This rearrangement joins TRBV2 to TRBJ2-3; 9 nucleotides agree with TRBD1. The trim removed 6 bases at V and 3 bases at J, leaving 7 bases unmatched. This CDR3 comprises 15 residues. Germline CDR1 reads SNHLY; CDR2 reads FYNNEI. CDR3 sequence: CASSATGGATDTQYF. The CDR3 coding sequence is TGTGCCAGCAGCGCCACAGGGGGCGCGACAGATACGCAGTATTTT.

The table lists this clone with a count of one. The J gene is TRBJ2-1, the V gene TRBV5-4, with D possibly matching TRBD2 (7 bases). Deletions cut 3 bases from V and 6 bases from J, with 13 bases between. The CDR3 runs 14 residues. Germline V gene lookup returns CDR1 SGHNT and CDR2 YYREEE (reference sequence). The CDR3 nucleotides read TGTGCCAGCAGCTGGGGGGGGCCGGTCAATGAGCAGTTCTTC. Translated: CASSWGGPVNEQFF.

This clone was recorded once. The chain combines TRBV5-1 with TRBJ1-1; no firm D call. V was shortened by 4 bases and J by 1 base, with 8 bases between the two germline ends. Germline CDR1 is SGHRS and CDR2 is YFSETQ. This CDR3 is 13 amino acids long. The CDR3 reads CASSSQTNTEAFF. The CDR3 DNA follows: TGCGCCAGCAGCAGCCAAACGAACACTGAAGCTTTCTTT.

CDR3 DNA: TGTGCCAGCTCACTACTTGAGGGGACAGCGGACACTGAAGCTTTCTTT. Translated: CASSLLEGTADTEAFF. The genes are TRBV18 and TRBJ1-1, with 7 positions matching TRBD1. Germline CDR1 KGHSH, CDR2 LQKENI. The J segment lost 3 bases and the V segment lost 4 bases, leaving 11 bases of the junction unmatched. This CDR3 contains 16 residues.

CDR3 in amino acids: CASRPGRNNSPLHF. The DNA for the CDR3 is TGTGCCAGCAGACCAGGTCGGAATAATTCACCCCTCCACTTT. This sequence joins TRBV6-5 and TRBJ1-6; the D is unclear. Between the trimmed V and J ends, which lost 6 bases and 5 bases, there was a span of 11 bases. CDR3 length: 14 amino acids. Germline CDR1 reads MNHEY; CDR2 reads SVGAGI.

The chain couples TRBV7-2 to TRBJ2-7; a possible D gene is TRBD2 (6 bases). This CDR3 region has 15 residues. Germline V gene lookup returns CDR1 SGHTA and CDR2 FQGNSA. Trimming shortened V by 7 bases and J by 4 bases, and 20 bases separated the two germline ends. CDR3: CASMLSAGSTYEQYF. For the CDR3, the DNA is TGTGCCAGCATGCTGTCGGCGGGGTCTACTTACGAGCAGTACTTC.

About this clone: This same CDR3 is encoded by further DNA sequences in the sample. The V gene is TRBV2, the J gene TRBJ2-5; D not certain. Trimming shortened V by 8 bases and J by 4 bases, and 11 bases separated the two germline ends. Germline loops: CDR1 SNHLY, CDR2 FYNNEI. This CDR3 is 12 amino acids long. The CDR3 sequence: CASGSLGETQYF. CDR3 DNA sequence: TGTGCCAGCGGCAGTTTGGGAGAGACCCAGTACTTC.

The V gene is TRBV5-1, the J gene TRBJ2-1, with D hard to call. Trimming pared 4 bases from V and 0 bases from J, leaving 11 bases between. The CDR3 has 15 amino acids. Per the germline V gene, CDR1 is SGHRS and CDR2 is YFSETQ. In nucleotides, the CDR3 is TGCGCCAGCAGCCAGACTCTCGCCTCCTACAATGAGCAGTTCTTC. Translating it yields CASSQTLASYNEQFF.

As DNA, the CDR3 is TGTGCCAGCAGCTTAGACTACTCTGGAAACACCATATATTTT. Protein: CASSLDYSGNTIYF. The rearrangement joins TRBV7-2 to TRBJ1-3, with D unresolved. The CDR3 is 14 amino acids. Germline-derived CDR1 and CDR2 are SGHTA and FQGNSA. The V gene lost 1 base and the J gene lost 0 bases, with 4 bases spanning the gap.

V is TRBV5-1 and J is TRBJ1-3, with D possibly matching TRBD1 (5 bases). This CDR3 has 16 amino acids. Trimming left V 0 bases short and J 2 bases short, with 12 bases between. From germline, CDR1 is SGHRS and CDR2 YFSETQ. CDR3 in amino acids: CASSLDQGAAGNTIYF. CDR3 in DNA: TGCGCCAGCAGCTTGGACCAAGGGGCTGCTGGAAACACCATATATTTT.

The V call is TRBV7-8, the J call TRBJ1-2; D is uncertain. Germline CDR1 is SGHVS and CDR2 is FQNEAQ. The V end lost 6 bases, the J end lost 8 bases, and 19 bases lay between the germline ends. This CDR3 comprises 14 residues. For the CDR3, the DNA is TGTGCCAGCAGTTTTCAGCTGGGGTATGAGGGCTACACCTTC. Translation: CASSFQLGYEGYTF.

The DNA of the CDR3 is TGTGCCAGCAGTTACACCCGACAGGGAACGAGAGAGGACCCCCAGCATTTT. Protein: CASSYTRQGTREDPQHF. This chain uses TRBV6-2 or TRBV6-3 with TRBJ1-5; 7 bases map to TRBD1. J was trimmed by 10 bases and V by 2 bases; bases with no gene match: 17. This CDR3 is 17 amino acids long. Germline V lookup: CDR1 MNHEY, CDR2 SVGEGT.

This chain uses TRBV14 with TRBJ1-1, with D unclear. The CDR3 is made up of 14 amino acids. The germline V gene has CDR1 SGHDN and CDR2 FVKESK. V was trimmed by 10 bases and J by 0 bases, leaving 15 bases between them. For the CDR3, the DNA is TGTGCCACCAGGACGCTGGGGATGAACACTGAAGCTTTCTTT. Its translation is CATRTLGMNTEAFF. The variable domain in full, with the rest retrieved from reference TRBV14 and TRBJ1-1, is EAGVTQFPSHSVIEKGQTVTLRCDPISGHDNLYWYRRVMGKEIKFLLHFVKESKQDESGMPNNRFLAERTGGTYSTLKVQPAELEDSGVYFCATRTLGMNTEAFFGQGTRLTVV.

This clone was observed once. The chain links TRBV19 to TRBJ2-7; D gene uncertain. The CDR3 has 15 amino acids. Germline CDR1 reads LNHDA; CDR2 reads SQIVND (reference sequence). V was trimmed by 1 base and J by 2 bases, leaving 12 bases between them. The CDR3 DNA follows: TGTGCCAGTAGTATAGGGGCAGGCGACACCTACGAGCAGTACTTC. Amino acids: CASSIGAGDTYEQYF.

The rearrangement uses TRBV10-3 and TRBJ2-3; D is perhaps TRBD1 (6 bases). CDR1 is ENHRY, CDR2 SYGVKD, per germline. V lost 6 bases and J lost 0, with 13 bases in between. The CDR3 has 15 residues. Here the CDR3 DNA reads TGTGCCATCAGGGAACAGGGTGGGAGCACAGATACGCAGTATTTT. It yields the protein CAIREQGGSTDTQYF.

The V gene is TRBV12-3 or TRBV12-4, the J gene TRBJ1-1; D gene unclear. The CDR3 is 12 residues long. Trimming left V 0 bases short and J 4 bases short, with 3 bases between. The CDR3 here is CASSLASTEAFF. CDR3 in DNA: TGTGCCAGCAGTTTAGCGTCCACTGAAGCTTTCTTT.

V gene TRBV15 combines with J gene TRBJ1-5; TRBD1 is a possible D gene (6 bases). Between the trimmed V and J ends, which lost 5 bases and 5 bases, there was a span of 13 bases. CDR1 is LNHNV and CDR2 is YYDKDF in the germline V gene (reference sequence). This CDR3 region has 14 residues. CDR3 in amino acids: CATSGRDIDQPQHF. DNA of the CDR3: TGTGCCACCAGCGGACGGGACATTGATCAGCCCCAGCATTTT.